This T cell receptor (beta chain) was sequenced during a study of cytomegalovirus exposure and HLA in healthy donors. As for the study in general: T cells numbering around 190 million yielded approximately 100 million unique TCR beta sequences in an earlier analysis. Among the roughly 370 genotyped donors, approximately 80% were placed in the Caucasian-associated ancestry cluster. Findings and caveats of the study: One variant, a missense change in DCLRE1C, was linked in a later analysis to TCR beta V- and J-gene trimming.

Use of 60 Vbeta and 13 Jbeta primers characterized the PCR. Assay used: immunoSEQ multiplex PCR; TCRdb lists only in-frame clones, some missing. This sample yields 200,000 to 250,000 clones, of which 65% to 75% are seen a single time; less than 2% belongs to the top ten. As regards this clone: The antigen remains unidentified.

The V and J ends lost 3 bases and 1 base, in that order; junction bases with no gene match: 7. CDR3 length equals 16 residues. Germline V gene sequence: CDR1 MGHRA, CDR2 YSYEKL. The TCR was taken from a woman under 40 in good health and CMV-seronegative. V is TRBV4-1 and J is TRBJ2-5, with 8 bases matching TRBD2. The sequencing sample was made of PBMCs. In DNA, the CDR3 is TGCGCCAGCAGCCAGCTCGCGGCGGGAGGCCAAGAGACCCAGTACTTC. As protein: CASSQLAAGGQETQYF.